This is a list of T cell receptor beta chains from one sample in a study of T cell repertoires in cytomegalovirus infection. MiXCR, run by TCRdb on the reads, gives a single entry per CDR3 protein. The sample holds some 220,000 distinct CDR3 sequences, roughly 34% seen once. Their antigens remain unidentified. The specimen was CD8+ T cells from cultured PBMCs, collected from culture after CMV antigen stimulation. The receptors were gathered from a human donor in good health (CMV status not recorded). Some clones in this sample may be carry-over from other donors' samples. The CDR3 runs from the conserved cysteine through the conserved F or W. Fields, in order: clone size, J gene, D gene, V gene, CDR3 DNA, CDR3 protein. D genes are given only for firm matches. The size of a clone is reported for some rows only, either as once, few or many, or as a class for expanded clones.

clone size: once; J gene: TRBJ2-7; D gene: TRBD1; V gene: TRBV27; CDR3 DNA: TGTGCCAGCAGCTCCGGGACAGCTACCTACGAGCAGTACTTC; CDR3 protein: CASSSGTATYEQYF
clone size: NA; J gene: TRBJ2-3; D gene: NA; V gene: TRBV7-3; CDR3 DNA: TGTGCCAGCAGCTTACAGGAGTTGGGCACAGATACGCAGTATTTT; CDR3 protein: CASSLQELGTDTQYF
clone size: NA; J gene: TRBJ2-7; D gene: NA; V gene: TRBV11-2; CDR3 DNA: TGTGCCAGCAGCTTCGTCTACGAGCAGTACTTC; CDR3 protein: CASSFVYEQYF
clone size: NA; J gene: TRBJ1-1; D gene: NA; V gene: TRBV12-3/TRBV12-4; CDR3 DNA: TGTGCCAGCAGCCTTTCCCCCATCTCCGCGTCAAACACTGAAGCTTTCTTT; CDR3 protein: CASSLSPISASNTEAFF
clone size: few; J gene: TRBJ1-4; D gene: TRBD1; V gene: TRBV3-1; CDR3 DNA: TGTGCCAGCAGCCAAGTAACGGGACAGGGGTATGAGGGCAGAAAACTGTTTTTT; CDR3 protein: CASSQVTGQGYEGRKLFF
clone size: NA; J gene: TRBJ2-5; D gene: TRBD1; V gene: TRBV7-3; CDR3 DNA: TGTGCCAGCAGCTTATTGGCCGGGACAGCCCTAGAGACCCAGTACTTC; CDR3 protein: CASSLLAGTALETQYF
clone size: once; J gene: TRBJ2-1; D gene: NA; V gene: TRBV27; CDR3 DNA: TGTGCCAGCAGTTTAGTACCGAAACTTTACAATGAGCAGTTCTTC; CDR3 protein: CASSLVPKLYNEQFF
clone size: NA; J gene: TRBJ1-4; D gene: NA; V gene: TRBV4-1; CDR3 DNA: TGTGCCAGCAGCCAAGCTGGAGCAACTAATGAAAAACTGTTTTTT; CDR3 protein: CASSQAGATNEKLFF
clone size: NA; J gene: TRBJ1-1; D gene: NA; V gene: TRBV20-1; CDR3 DNA: TGCAGTGCTAGGAGGGACACACCGGTAGCTTTCTTT; CDR3 protein: CSARRDTPVAFF
clone size: NA; J gene: TRBJ2-1; D gene: TRBD1; V gene: TRBV2; CDR3 DNA: TGTGCCAGCAGCCACCTCACAGGGGTAGATACGAATGAGCAGTTCTTC; CDR3 protein: CASSHLTGVDTNEQFF
clone size: NA; J gene: TRBJ2-7; D gene: TRBD1; V gene: TRBV7-9; CDR3 DNA: TGTGCCAGCAGGCTCGGACAGGGCTACGAGCAGTACTTC; CDR3 protein: CASRLGQGYEQYF
clone size: NA; J gene: TRBJ1-2; D gene: NA; V gene: TRBV6-5; CDR3 DNA: TGTGCCAGCACCCCTGGGGATTTGGATGGCTACACCTTC; CDR3 protein: CASTPGDLDGYTF
clone size: few; J gene: TRBJ2-7; D gene: TRBD2; V gene: TRBV27; CDR3 DNA: TGTGCCAGCAGTTTATATTCTAGCGGGAACACCTACGAGCAGTACTTC; CDR3 protein: CASSLYSSGNTYEQYF
clone size: many; J gene: TRBJ2-1; D gene: NA; V gene: TRBV7-9; CDR3 DNA: TGTGCCAGCAGCTTATCTCGCCCCGGGATCAGACGTGAGCAGTTCTTC; CDR3 protein: CASSLSRPGIRREQFF
clone size: once; J gene: TRBJ1-4; D gene: NA; V gene: TRBV6-6; CDR3 DNA: TGTGCCAGCAGACCAGGGCCCGTCGCAACTAATGAAAAACTGTTTTTT; CDR3 protein: CASRPGPVATNEKLFF
clone size: NA; J gene: TRBJ2-1; D gene: NA; V gene: TRBV11-2; CDR3 DNA: TGTGCCAGCAGCTTAAAAGTGACAAGGAGCTCCTACAATGAGCAGTTCTTC; CDR3 protein: CASSLKVTRSSYNEQFF
clone size: few; J gene: TRBJ1-5; D gene: NA; V gene: TRBV19; CDR3 DNA: TGTGCCAGTAGTATAACTGGGCAGCCCCAGCATTTT; CDR3 protein: CASSITGQPQHF
clone size: many; J gene: TRBJ2-7; D gene: TRBD1; V gene: TRBV5-4; CDR3 DNA: TGTGCCAGCAGCTCCTGGGACAGGTCGGACGAGCAGTACTTC; CDR3 protein: CASSSWDRSDEQYF
clone size: few; J gene: TRBJ1-1; D gene: NA; V gene: TRBV7-9; CDR3 DNA: TGTGCCAGCAGCTTAGCTCAGCACAAGAACACTGAAGCTTTCTTT; CDR3 protein: CASSLAQHKNTEAFF
clone size: few; J gene: TRBJ1-2; D gene: NA; V gene: TRBV7-9; CDR3 DNA: TGTGCCAGCAGCTTAATATCAGGGCTGGGAAGCTATGGCTACACCTTC; CDR3 protein: CASSLISGLGSYGYTF